A selection of T cell receptor beta chains follows, all from one sample in a study of blood T cell repertoires in COVID-19. TCRdb's copy holds only in-frame clones and misses some; the assay was immunoSEQ multiplex PCR. The data hold 270,000 or so clones, with roughly 87% observed a single time. Sequencing was carried out using peripheral blood. Receptors were obtained from a human donor in a cohort sampled during active COVID-19. CDR3s include the opening cysteine and the closing phenylalanine or tryptophan. D genes are given only for firm matches. Where a row states a size, it is once, few, many or the class of an expanded clone; other rows omit it.

V gene,clone size,J gene,D gene,CDR3 length,CDR3 protein,CDR3 DNA
TRBV11-2,-,TRBJ2-5,TRBD1,14,CASSPPQGVQTQYF,TGTGCCAGCAGCCCTCCACAGGGGGTACAGACCCAGTACTTC
TRBV12-3/TRBV12-4,-,TRBJ1-5,-,12,CASSFGDQPQHF,TGTGCCAGCAGTTTCGGTGATCAGCCCCAGCATTTT
TRBV18,-,TRBJ1-3,TRBD1,14,CASSPGQRANTIYF,TGTGCCAGCTCACCGGGACAGCGGGCCAACACCATATATTTT
TRBV5-8,-,TRBJ2-1,-,16,CASSLSGYSSYNEQFF,TGTGCCAGCAGCTTGTCCGGCTACAGCTCCTACAATGAGCAGTTCTTC
TRBV5-1,-,TRBJ1-3,-,17,CASSLYAGLSWGNTIYF,TGCGCCAGCAGCTTGTACGCGGGCCTCTCTTGGGGAAACACCATATATTTT
TRBV7-2,-,TRBJ2-6,-,16,CASSRDTTSGANVLTF,TGTGCCAGCAGCCGGGACACCACCTCTGGGGCCAACGTCCTGACTTTC
TRBV5-1,-,TRBJ2-2,TRBD1,15,CASSLRTGNTGELFF,TGCGCCAGCAGCTTAAGGACAGGGAACACCGGGGAGCTGTTTTTT
TRBV10-3,-,TRBJ2-7,-,11,CAISTEYEQYF,TGTGCCATATCAACTGAATACGAGCAGTACTTC
TRBV3-1/TRBV3-2,-,TRBJ2-3,TRBD2,20,CASSRHGTSGRRKDKGTQYF,TGTGCCAGCAGCCGACACGGGACTAGCGGGAGGAGGAAAGACAAGGGTACGCAGTATTTT
TRBV24-1,-,TRBJ2-2,TRBD1,13,CAAGTANTGELFF,TGTGCCGCCGGGACAGCGAACACCGGGGAGCTGTTTTTT
TRBV6-5,-,TRBJ1-1,-,14,CASKAGPMNTEAFF,TGTGCCAGCAAAGCAGGGCCAATGAACACTGAAGCTTTCTTT
TRBV5-1,once,TRBJ1-1,-,13,CASRLTDNTEAFF,TGCGCCAGCAGATTGACAGATAACACTGAAGCTTTCTTT
TRBV27,-,TRBJ2-7,-,16,CASSSYGESKSYEQYF,TGTGCCAGCAGTTCATATGGGGAGTCAAAATCCTACGAGCAGTACTTC
TRBV28,-,TRBJ2-1,-,13,CASSLRRVSGQFF,TGTGCCAGCAGTTTAAGGCGGGTTAGTGGGCAGTTCTTC
TRBV4-1,once,TRBJ2-7,TRBD1,15,CASSPNRGLTYEQYF,TGCGCCAGCAGCCCCAACAGGGGTCTTACCTACGAGCAGTACTTC
TRBV15,-,TRBJ2-2,-,15,CATSRDTFNTGELFF,TGTGCCACCAGCAGAGATACTTTTAACACCGGGGAGCTGTTTTTT
TRBV30,-,TRBJ2-7,TRBD2,11,CAWTSGYEQYF,TGTGCCTGGACTAGCGGTTACGAGCAGTACTTC
TRBV19,-,TRBJ1-1,TRBD1,14,CASSADRQGPEAFF,TGTGCCAGTAGTGCCGATCGACAGGGGCCTGAAGCTTTCTTT
TRBV2,-,TRBJ1-2,TRBD1,15,CASSVGTALSRGYTF,TGTGCCAGCAGTGTCGGGACAGCCCTATCGAGGGGCTACACCTTC
TRBV12-3/TRBV12-4,-,TRBJ1-2,-,13,CASDRLGGDGYTF,TGTGCCAGTGACCGGCTGGGGGGGGATGGCTACACCTTC
TRBV18,-,TRBJ1-1,TRBD1,13,CASSRTGLAEAFF,TGTGCCAGCTCGCGGACAGGGCTGGCTGAAGCTTTCTTT
TRBV6-5,-,TRBJ1-2,TRBD1,13,CASRTGQLYGYTF,TGTGCCAGCAGGACGGGACAGCTCTATGGCTACACCTTC
TRBV11-2,-,TRBJ1-5,TRBD1,14,CASSLGQGFLPQHF,TGTGCCAGCAGCTTAGGACAGGGGTTTCTCCCCCAGCATTTT
TRBV14,-,TRBJ2-7,TRBD2,15,CASSQGLYSSYEQYF,TGTGCCAGCAGCCAGGGACTATATAGCTCCTACGAGCAGTACTTC
TRBV19,-,TRBJ2-2,-,15,CASTPEASRVGELFF,TGTGCCAGTACCCCGGAGGCTTCTCGGGTCGGGGAGCTGTTTTTT
TRBV12-5,-,TRBJ2-4,-,16,CASGFGRALAKNIQYF,TGTGCTAGTGGCTTCGGCAGGGCCTTGGCCAAAAACATTCAGTACTTC
TRBV7-2,-,TRBJ2-2,-,14,CASKTRANTGELFF,TGTGCCAGTAAAACCAGGGCAAACACCGGGGAGCTGTTTTTT
TRBV14,-,TRBJ1-2,-,13,CASSQPTGYGYTF,TGTGCCAGCAGCCAACCAACAGGGTATGGCTACACCTTC
TRBV11-2,-,TRBJ1-4,TRBD1,16,CASSLAGQGPNEKLFF,TGTGCCAGCAGCTTAGCCGGACAGGGGCCTAATGAAAAACTGTTTTTT
TRBV11-3,-,TRBJ2-5,-,15,CASSLAGGPTPTQYF,TGTGCCAGCAGCTTAGCAGGGGGGCCCACCCCGACCCAGTACTTC
TRBV15,-,TRBJ2-2,-,14,CATSNDLEAGELFF,TGTGCCACCAGCAACGATCTAGAGGCCGGGGAGCTGTTTTTT
TRBV4-3,-,TRBJ2-1,TRBD2,18,CASSRDVQTSGRGGEQFF,TGCGCCAGCAGCCGAGACGTTCAAACTAGCGGGAGGGGTGGTGAGCAGTTCTTC
TRBV29-1,-,TRBJ1-2,-,9,CSVEDPDTF,TGCAGCGTTGAAGATCCGGACACCTTC
TRBV27,-,TRBJ2-7,TRBD2,14,CASSLVGREYEQYF,TGTGCCAGCAGTTTGGTCGGGAGGGAATACGAGCAGTACTTC
TRBV14,-,TRBJ2-1,TRBD2,16,CASSTLGWEGRNEQFF,TGTGCCAGCAGCACCCTGGGGTGGGAGGGCAGGAATGAGCAGTTCTTC